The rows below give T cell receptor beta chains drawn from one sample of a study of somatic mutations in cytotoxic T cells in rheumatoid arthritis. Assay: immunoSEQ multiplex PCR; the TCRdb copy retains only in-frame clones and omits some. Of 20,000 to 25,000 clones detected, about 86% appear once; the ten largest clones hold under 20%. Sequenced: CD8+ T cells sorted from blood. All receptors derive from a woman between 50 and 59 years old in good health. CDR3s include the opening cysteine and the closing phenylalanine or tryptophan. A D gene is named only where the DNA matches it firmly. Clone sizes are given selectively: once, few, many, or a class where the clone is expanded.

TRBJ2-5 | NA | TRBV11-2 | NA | CASSVQETQYF | TGTGCCAGCAGCGTACAAGAGACCCAGTACTTC
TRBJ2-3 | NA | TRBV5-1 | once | CASSFFTTASTDTQYF | TGCGCCAGCAGCTTCTTTACAACAGCAAGCACAGATACGCAGTATTTT
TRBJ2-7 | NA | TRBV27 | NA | CASSLGGTAPYEQYF | TGTGCCAGCAGTTTAGGAGGGACTGCACCCTACGAGCAGTACTTC
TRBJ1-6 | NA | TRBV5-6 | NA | CASSLGASGSPLHF | TGTGCCAGCAGCTTGGGGGCGTCCGGGTCACCCCTCCACTTT
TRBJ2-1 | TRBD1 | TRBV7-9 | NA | CASNLLDRDIDEQFF | TGTGCCAGCAACCTCCTGGACAGGGATATCGATGAGCAGTTCTTC
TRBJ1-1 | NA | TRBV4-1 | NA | CASLLGAGTNTEAFF | TGCGCCAGCCTCCTGGGGGCAGGGACGAACACTGAAGCTTTCTTT
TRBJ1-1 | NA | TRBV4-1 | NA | CASSQGPPNTEAFF | TGCGCCAGCAGCCAAGGTCCCCCGAACACTGAAGCTTTCTTT
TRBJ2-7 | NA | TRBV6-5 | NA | CASSYAGQIYEQYF | TGTGCCAGCAGTTACGCGGGACAGATCTACGAGCAGTACTTC
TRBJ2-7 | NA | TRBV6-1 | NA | CASSASGTESSYEQYF | TGTGCCAGCAGTGCCTCCGGGACGGAGAGCTCCTACGAGCAGTACTTC
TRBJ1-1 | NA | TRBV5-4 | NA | CASSFVAGTINAEAFF | TGTGCCAGCAGCTTCGTGGCAGGAACCATTAACGCTGAAGCTTTCTTT
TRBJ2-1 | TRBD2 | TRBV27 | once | CASRWGGNDNEQFF | TGTGCCAGCCGCTGGGGGGGGAATGACAATGAGCAGTTCTTC
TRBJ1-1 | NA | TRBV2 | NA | CASSVIGDEAFF | TGTGCCAGCAGTGTGATAGGGGATGAAGCTTTCTTT
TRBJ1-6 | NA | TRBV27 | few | CASSFGYYNSPLHF | TGTGCCAGCAGTTTTGGGTACTATAATTCACCCCTCCACTTT
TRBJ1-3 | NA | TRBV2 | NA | CASSERGSGNTIYF | TGTGCCAGCAGTGAACGGGGTTCTGGAAACACCATATATTTT
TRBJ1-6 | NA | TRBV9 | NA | CASSESAGSSYNSPLHF | TGTGCCAGCAGCGAAAGTGCTGGGAGCTCCTATAATTCACCCCTCCACTTT
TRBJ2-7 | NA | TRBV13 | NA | CASSLRPAQDPPHYEQYF | TGTGCCAGCAGCTTAAGGCCCGCACAGGATCCGCCTCACTACGAGCAGTACTTC
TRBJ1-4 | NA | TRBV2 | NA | CASRDSSDEKLFF | TGTGCCAGCCGGGACTCGAGTGATGAAAAACTGTTTTTT
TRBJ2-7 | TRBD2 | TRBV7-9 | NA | CASSFPGLAGVYSYEQYF | TGTGCCAGCAGCTTCCCGGGACTAGCGGGGGTGTACTCCTACGAGCAGTACTTC
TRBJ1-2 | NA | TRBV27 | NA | CASSPCCVGDGYTF | TGTGCCAGCAGTCCCTGCTGTGTGGGGGATGGCTACACCTTC